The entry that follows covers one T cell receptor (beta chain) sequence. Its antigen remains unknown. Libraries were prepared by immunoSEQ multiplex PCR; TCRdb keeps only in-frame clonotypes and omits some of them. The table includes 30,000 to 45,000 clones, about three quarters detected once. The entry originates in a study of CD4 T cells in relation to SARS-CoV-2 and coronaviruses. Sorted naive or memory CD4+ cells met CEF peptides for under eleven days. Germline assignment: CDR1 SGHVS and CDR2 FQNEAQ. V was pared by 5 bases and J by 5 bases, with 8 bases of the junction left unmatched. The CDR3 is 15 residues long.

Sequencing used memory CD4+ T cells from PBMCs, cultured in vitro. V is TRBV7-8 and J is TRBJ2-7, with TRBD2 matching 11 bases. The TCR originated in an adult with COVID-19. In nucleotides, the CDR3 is TGTGCCAGCAGCCCACAACTAGCGGGAGTTAACGAGCAGTACTTC. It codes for CASSPQLAGVNEQYF.